Below are 22 T cell receptor beta chains sequenced from a single sample in a study of T cells after yellow fever vaccination. TCRdb analysed the 5' RACE reads with MiXCR anew, one entry per CDR3 protein. Of some 390,000 distinct CDR3 sequences listed, more than 5.5% are singletons. The sequencing here drew on PBMCs, taken 5 days after the yellow fever booster vaccination. These receptors all come from a man aged 25-45 years who received the YFV17D yellow fever vaccine.

The V gene is TRBV28, the J gene TRBJ2-1, with 8 bases fitting TRBD2. CDR3 length equals 15 residues. From germline, CDR1 is MDHEN and CDR2 SYDVKM. Germline trimming cut 2 bases from V and 6 bases from J; bases unmatched to any gene: 6. Written as DNA, the CDR3 is TGTGCCAGCAGTTTAATGGGGACTAGTCTCAATGAGCAGTTCTTC. Its protein is CASSLMGTSLNEQFF.

This clonotype was seen a handful of times. The genes are TRBV7-2 and TRBJ2-3; no firm D call. This CDR3 comprises 11 residues. Trimming removed 3 bases at V and 9 bases at J, with 7 bases between. CDR1 is SGHTA and CDR2 is FQGNSA in the germline V gene. The CDR3 DNA reads as TGTGCCAGCAGCTTTTCGAGAACGCAGTATTTT. Amino acid sequence: CASSFSRTQYF.

This clonotype was detected a few times. The rearrangement joins TRBV30 to TRBJ2-2; no definite D call. Trimming took off 1 base at V and 4 bases at J, with 10 bases between the two ends. This CDR3 is built from 14 residues. The germline V gene has CDR1 GTSNPN and CDR2 SVGIG (reference sequence). Here the CDR3 DNA reads TGTGCCTGGAGTGAGACCGGAGCCACCGGGGAGCTGTTTTTT. This encodes CAWSETGATGELFF. Combining the CDR3 with reference TRBV30 and TRBJ2-2 gives the whole variable domain SQTIHQWPATLVQPVGSPLSLECTVEGTSNPNLYWYRQAAGRGLQLLFYSVGIGQISSEVPQNLSASRPQDRQFILSSKKLLLSDSGFYLCAWSETGATGELFFGEGSRLTVL.

The V gene is TRBV16, the J gene TRBJ1-2; perhaps TRBD1 as D (5 bases). The CDR3 totals 17 residues. Germline V lookup: CDR1 KGHSY, CDR2 FQNENV. Trimming took off 0 bases at V and 4 bases at J, with 18 bases between the two ends. As DNA, the CDR3 is TGTGCCAGCAGCCAATCCACAGTGGGGGAACCCCGCTATGGCTACACCTTC. This codes for CASSQSTVGEPRYGYTF.

The table lists this clonotype with many counts. The chain has TRBV12-3 or TRBV12-4 and TRBJ2-5; no clear D. Between the trimmed V and J ends, which lost 3 bases and 4 bases, there was a span of 9 bases. The CDR3 is made up of 13 amino acids. The CDR3 DNA follows: TGTGCCAGCAGTTTGGGTGAGGTAGAGACCCAGTACTTC. Residues: CASSLGEVETQYF.

This clonotype turned up a few times. The V call is TRBV20-1, the J call TRBJ2-7; 10 bases align to TRBD1. The V gene's germline CDR1 is DFQATT and CDR2 SNEGSKA (reference sequence). The CDR3 contains 15 residues. V shed 4 bases, J shed 1 base, and the junction held 7 bases outside the gene matches. In DNA, the CDR3 is TGCAGTGCTATTCCCTTGGGACAGGGGTCCTACGAGCAGTACTTC. This sequence encodes CSAIPLGQGSYEQYF.

This clonotype was seen a few times. The genes are TRBV10-3 and TRBJ2-3; 7 positions match TRBD1. The V segment lost 0 bases and the J segment 4 bases; nucleotides outside the gene matches: 1. CDR3 length: 14 amino acids. CDR1 is ENHRY and CDR2 is SYGVKD in the germline V gene. The CDR3 DNA follows: TGTGCCATCAGTGAGTCGACAGGGTCAGATACGCAGTATTTT. It yields the protein CAISESTGSDTQYF.

J is TRBJ2-3 and V is TRBV27; D is unresolved. CDR3 length: 15 amino acids. Trimming cost V 2 bases and J 1 base, with 10 bases left between them. CDR1 is MNHEY, CDR2 SMNVEV, per germline (reference sequence). CDR3 in DNA: TGTGCCAGCAGTTTAGGCCTACCCGGCACAGATACGCAGTATTTT. It codes for CASSLGLPGTDTQYF.

This clonotype was seen ten or more times. This rearrangement joins TRBV6-1 to TRBJ1-2; D gene uncertain. This CDR3 spans 13 amino acids. Germline assignment: CDR1 MNHNS and CDR2 SASEGT. V was pared by 7 bases and J by 3 bases, with 12 bases between. CDR3 region: CASTPDGYYGYTF. CDR3 nucleotide sequence: TGTGCCAGCACCCCTGACGGATACTATGGCTACACCTTC.

The chain uses TRBV6-2 or TRBV6-3 and TRBJ2-3; TRBD1 or TRBD2 may be the D gene (5 bases each). CDR1 and CDR2 from the germline V gene are MNHEY and SVGEGT. V was shortened by 0 bases and J by 6 bases, with 10 bases between the two germline ends. CDR3 length: 14 residues. The CDR3 nucleotides are TGTGCCAGCAGTTACTCGAGTGAGGGGGATACGCAGTATTTT. Translated, it gives CASSYSSEGDTQYF.

This clonotype was recorded a few times. The chain has TRBV10-3 and TRBJ2-7; D uncertain. Germline CDR1 is ENHRY and CDR2 is SYGVKD. CDR3 length: 13 amino acids. The ends were cut back, 4 bases at V and 6 bases at J, with 13 bases in the middle. In DNA, the CDR3 is TGTGCCATCAGTGTTGTTCCCCTAGGCGAGCAGTACTTC. Its translation: CAISVVPLGEQYF.

In this sample, this clonotype turned up many times. The chain couples TRBV9 to TRBJ1-1; D might be TRBD1 (5 bases). CDR3 length: 14 amino acids. CDR1 is SGDLS, CDR2 YYNGEE, per germline. Trimming pared 6 bases from V and 3 bases from J, leaving 15 bases between. Here the CDR3 reads CASTQGRSDTEAFF. The CDR3 DNA follows: TGTGCCAGCACCCAGGGACGGTCGGACACTGAAGCTTTCTTT. Variable domain in full (rest from reference TRBV9 and TRBJ1-1): DSGVTQTPKHLITATGQRVTLRCSPRSGDLSVYWYQQSLDQGLQFLIQYYNGEERAKGNILERFSAQQFPDLHSELNLSSLELGDSALYFCASTQGRSDTEAFFGQGTRLTVV.

Only a few counts were recorded for this clonotype. The chain couples TRBV12-3 or TRBV12-4 to TRBJ2-1, with TRBD2 matching over 9 bases. The V and J ends lost 5 bases and 7 bases, in that order; junction bases with no gene match: 3. This CDR3 spans 13 amino acids. As DNA, the CDR3 is TGTGCCAGCAGTCTTAGCGGGAGTAATGAGCAGTTCTTC. This sequence encodes CASSLSGSNEQFF.

This clonotype came up many times. V is TRBV2 and J is TRBJ2-1, with D possibly called TRBD1 or TRBD2 (5 bases each). The CDR3 covers 12 residues. V was pared by 6 bases and J by 14 bases, with 17 bases between. Germline V gene lookup returns CDR1 SNHLY and CDR2 FYNNEI. The CDR3 loop is CASSAGTPREFF. CDR3 coding DNA: TGTGCCAGCAGCGCCGGGACCCCCCGCGAGTTCTTC.

This clonotype appeared many times. The chain couples TRBV6-5 to TRBJ2-1, with 8 nucleotides matching TRBD2. This CDR3 has 18 amino acids. The trim removed 1 base at V and 9 bases at J, leaving 17 bases unmatched. Germline-derived CDR1 and CDR2 are MNHEY and SVGAGI. The CDR3 protein is CASSYYSGGDLRRGEQFF. CDR3 sequence (DNA): TGTGCCAGCAGTTACTACTCGGGGGGGGACTTGAGGCGCGGTGAGCAGTTCTTC.

In this sample, this clonotype turned up a few times. The chain joins TRBV6-6 to TRBJ1-3; D unresolved. Trimming left V 8 bases short and J 0 bases short, with 8 bases between. In germline, CDR1 is MNHNY, CDR2 SVGAGI (reference sequence). There are 13 residues in the CDR3. CDR3 sequence (DNA): TGTGCCAGCGAAACCACCTCTGGAAACACCATATATTTT. Translated, it gives CASETTSGNTIYF.

This chain uses TRBV15 with TRBJ2-7, with D unresolved. V lost 1 base, J lost 2 bases, and 9 bases lay in between. From germline, CDR1 is LNHNV and CDR2 YYDKDF (reference sequence). This CDR3 has 14 residues. CDR3: CATSRGPDAYEQYF. CDR3 DNA: TGTGCCACCAGCAGAGGACCGGATGCCTACGAGCAGTACTTC.

This clonotype has a count of ten or more. This sequence joins TRBV3-1 and TRBJ1-2; D is ambiguous. V was clipped by 0 bases and J by 4 bases, with 9 bases between them. Germline lookup yields CDR1 LGHDT and CDR2 YNNKEL (reference sequence). The CDR3 has 14 amino acids. CDR3 nucleotides: TGTGCCAGCAGCCAAGACAGAGGGAGCTATGGCTACACCTTC. It specifies CASSQDRGSYGYTF.

This clonotype was seen more than once but under ten times. The chain is built from TRBV28 and TRBJ1-5, with D hard to call. V lost 3 bases to trimming and J lost 5 bases, with 11 bases between them. The V gene's germline CDR1 is MDHEN and CDR2 SYDVKM. The CDR3 totals 14 residues. CDR3 sequence: CASSLGARYQPQHF. The CDR3 DNA sequence: TGTGCCAGCAGTTTGGGCGCGCGGTATCAGCCCCAGCATTTT.

This chain connects TRBV5-4 to TRBJ2-1; TRBD2 matches at 9 bases. The CDR3 totals 15 residues. In germline, CDR1 is SGHNT, CDR2 YYREEE (reference sequence). Unmatched junction bases numbered 11, after V lost 4 bases and J lost 9 bases. CDR3 in DNA: TGTGCCAGCAGCGTGGGACCGGGCGGGAGGGGTGAGCAGTTCTTC. Its translation: CASSVGPGGRGEQFF.

V is TRBV27 and J is TRBJ2-7, with TRBD1 as a possible D gene (5 bases). Germline CDR1 is MNHEY and CDR2 is SMNVEV (reference sequence). The length of the CDR3 is 13 residues. V lost 3 bases to trimming and J lost 9 bases, with 15 bases between them. CDR3 DNA sequence: TGTGCCAGCAGTTTGATTAAAGGGGCGGTGCAGTACTTC. This codes for CASSLIKGAVQYF.

This clonotype was counted many times. The chain joins TRBV12-3 or TRBV12-4 to TRBJ2-7; the D gene is possibly TRBD2 (5 bases). The CDR3 sequence is 13 residues long. Between the trimmed V and J ends, which lost 7 bases and 5 bases, there was a span of 15 bases. The CDR3 loop reads CASTDPPGDEQYF. CDR3 nucleotides: TGTGCCAGCACCGACCCGCCCGGGGACGAGCAGTACTTC.